The T cell receptor (beta chain) under discussion was sequenced for a study of graft-versus-host responses after intestinal transplantation. As for this clone: Antigen: not known. The sample has other DNA sequences that encode this CDR3 too.

The V gene lost 4 bases and the J gene lost 1 base, with 8 bases spanning the gap. This CDR3 is 13 amino acids long. The germline V gene encodes CDR1 MNHEY and CDR2 SVGAGI. The protocol was immunoSEQ multiplex PCR, while the TCRdb copy is restricted to in-frame clones and leaves out a portion. The table lists around 120,000 clones, roughly 96% of them singletons. This chain joins TRBV6-5 and TRBJ2-7, with D tentatively TRBD1 (6 bases). The sequence was obtained from a human donor who received an intestinal transplant. Sample: unstimulated CD8+ T cells sorted from spleen or lymph node cells, taken before intestinal transplant. The CDR3 region is CASSLGQSYEQYF. The CDR3, as DNA: TGTGCCAGCAGTTTGGGACAATCCTACGAGCAGTACTTC.